The source of this T cell receptor beta chain is a study of shared clonotypes between healthy human individuals. Findings and limits, study-wide: Investigators collected only blood, and repertoires in tissues likely differ.

Assay used: immunoSEQ multiplex PCR; TCRdb lists only in-frame clones, some missing. Altogether more than 400,000 clones are present, roughly 80% being singletons, with the ten largest covering 12%. Study donors comprised healthy, HIV-negative adults devoid of recent acute infection or vaccination. The CDR3 is 18 residues long. Germline values: CDR1 MGHRA, CDR2 YSYEKL. Trimming at V came to 3 bases and at J to 2 bases, leaving 11 bases not matched to a gene. This clone was seen a single time. The antigen is unknown. The material sequenced was PBMCs. The chain employs TRBV4-1 and TRBJ1-3, with 9 nucleotides matching TRBD1. The source is a woman aged 35 to 49 in good health. Some clones in this sample may be carry-over from other donors' samples. In DNA, the CDR3 is TGCGCCAGCAGCCAGAGAAAACGGACAGGGGAGGCTGGAAACACCATATATTTT. It is translated as CASSQRKRTGEAGNTIYF.